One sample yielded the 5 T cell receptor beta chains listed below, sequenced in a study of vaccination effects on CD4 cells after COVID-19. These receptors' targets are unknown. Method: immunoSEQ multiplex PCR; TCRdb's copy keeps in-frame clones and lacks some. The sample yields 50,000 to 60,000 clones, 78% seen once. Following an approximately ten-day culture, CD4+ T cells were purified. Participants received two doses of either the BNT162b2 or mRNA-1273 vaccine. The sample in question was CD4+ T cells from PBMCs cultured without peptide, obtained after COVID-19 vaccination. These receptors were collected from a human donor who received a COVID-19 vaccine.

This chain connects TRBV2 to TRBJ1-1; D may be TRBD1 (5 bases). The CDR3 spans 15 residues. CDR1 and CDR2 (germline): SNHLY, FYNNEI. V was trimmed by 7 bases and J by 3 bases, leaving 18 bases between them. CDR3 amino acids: CASTQQEIGHTEAFF. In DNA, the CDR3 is TGTGCCAGCACACAACAGGAGATTGGGCACACTGAAGCTTTCTTT. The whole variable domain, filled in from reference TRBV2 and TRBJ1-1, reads EPEVTQTPSHQVTQMGQEVILRCVPISNHLYFYWYRQILGQKVEFLVSFYNNEISEKSEIFDDQFSVERPDGSNFTLKIRSTKLEDSAMYFCASTQQEIGHTEAFFGQGTRLTVV.

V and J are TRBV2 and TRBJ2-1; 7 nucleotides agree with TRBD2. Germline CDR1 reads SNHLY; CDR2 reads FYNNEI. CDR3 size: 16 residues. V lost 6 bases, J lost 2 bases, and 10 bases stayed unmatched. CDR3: CASRTSSGPAYNEQFF. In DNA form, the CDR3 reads TGTGCCAGCAGGACCTCTAGCGGTCCTGCCTACAATGAGCAGTTCTTC.

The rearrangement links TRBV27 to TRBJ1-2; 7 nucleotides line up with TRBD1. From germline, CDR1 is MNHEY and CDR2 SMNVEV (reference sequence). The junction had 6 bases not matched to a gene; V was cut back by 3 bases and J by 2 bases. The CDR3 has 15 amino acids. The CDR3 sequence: CASSFSGQENYGYTF. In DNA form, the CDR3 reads TGTGCCAGCAGTTTCTCTGGACAGGAGAACTATGGCTACACCTTC.

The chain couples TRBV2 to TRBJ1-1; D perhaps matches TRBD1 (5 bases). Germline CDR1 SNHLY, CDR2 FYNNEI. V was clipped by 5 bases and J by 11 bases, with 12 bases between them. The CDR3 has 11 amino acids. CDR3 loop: CASSPGRRAFF. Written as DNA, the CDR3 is TGTGCCAGCAGTCCGGGACGGAGGGCTTTCTTT.

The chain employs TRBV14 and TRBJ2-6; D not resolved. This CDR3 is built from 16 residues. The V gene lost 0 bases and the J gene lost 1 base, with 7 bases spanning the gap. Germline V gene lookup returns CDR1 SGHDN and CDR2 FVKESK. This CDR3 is CASSQDRRSGANVLTF. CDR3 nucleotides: TGTGCCAGCAGCCAAGATCGCAGATCTGGGGCCAACGTCCTGACTTTC.